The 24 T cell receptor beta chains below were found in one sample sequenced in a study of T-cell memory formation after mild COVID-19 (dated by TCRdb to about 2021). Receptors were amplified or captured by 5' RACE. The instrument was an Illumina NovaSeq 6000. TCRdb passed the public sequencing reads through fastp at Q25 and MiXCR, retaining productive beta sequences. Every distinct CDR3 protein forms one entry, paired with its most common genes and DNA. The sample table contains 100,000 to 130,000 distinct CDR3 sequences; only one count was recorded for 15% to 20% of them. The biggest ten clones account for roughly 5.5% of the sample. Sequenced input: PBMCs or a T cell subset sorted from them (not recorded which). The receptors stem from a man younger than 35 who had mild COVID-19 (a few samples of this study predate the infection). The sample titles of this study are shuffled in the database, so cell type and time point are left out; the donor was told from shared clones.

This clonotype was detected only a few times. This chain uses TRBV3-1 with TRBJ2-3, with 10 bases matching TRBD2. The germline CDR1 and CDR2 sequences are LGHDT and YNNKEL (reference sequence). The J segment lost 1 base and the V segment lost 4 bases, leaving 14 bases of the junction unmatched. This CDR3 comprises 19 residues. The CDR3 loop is CASSPTGLAGAGGTDTQYF. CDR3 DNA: TGTGCCAGCAGCCCGACGGGGCTAGCGGGGGCCGGGGGCACAGATACGCAGTATTTT.

In DNA form, the CDR3 reads TGTGCCAGCAGCCAACTAATCACAGATACGCAGTATTTT. It specifies CASSQLITDTQYF. This sequence joins TRBV3-1 and TRBJ2-3; D not certain. Trimming cost V 2 bases and J 2 bases, with 5 bases left between them. Germline V gene data show CDR1 as LGHDT and CDR2 as YNNKEL (reference sequence). There are 13 residues in the CDR3.

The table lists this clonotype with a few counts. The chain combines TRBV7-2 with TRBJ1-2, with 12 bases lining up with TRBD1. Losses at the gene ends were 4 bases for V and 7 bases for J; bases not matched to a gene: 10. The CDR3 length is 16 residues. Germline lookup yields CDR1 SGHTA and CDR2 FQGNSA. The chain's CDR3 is CASSSIAGTGGTGYTF. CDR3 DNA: TGTGCCAGCAGCTCCATAGCGGGGACAGGGGGCACTGGCTACACCTTC.

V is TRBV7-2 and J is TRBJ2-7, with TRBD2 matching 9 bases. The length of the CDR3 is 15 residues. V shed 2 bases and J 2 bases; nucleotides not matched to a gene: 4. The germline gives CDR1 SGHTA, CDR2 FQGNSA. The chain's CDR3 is CASSLFSGGTYEQYV. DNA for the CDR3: TGTGCCAGCAGCTTATTTAGCGGGGGCACCTACGAGCAGTACGTC.

CDR3 protein: CATSPSGVETQYF. In DNA form, the CDR3 reads TGTGCCACCAGTCCTAGCGGGGTAGAGACCCAGTACTTC. The V and J genes are TRBV24-1 and TRBJ2-5; 9 bases are a match to TRBD2. J was trimmed by 4 bases and V by 6 bases; bases with no gene match: 2. This CDR3 contains 13 residues. Per germline, CDR1 KGHDR and CDR2 SFDVKD.

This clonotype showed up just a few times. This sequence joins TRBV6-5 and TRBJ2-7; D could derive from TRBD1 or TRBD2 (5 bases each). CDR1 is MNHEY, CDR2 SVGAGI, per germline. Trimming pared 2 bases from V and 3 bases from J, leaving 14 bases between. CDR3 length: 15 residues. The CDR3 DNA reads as TGTGCCAGCAGTTACCGGGACCGTGGGGGCTACGAGCAGTACTTC. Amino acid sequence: CASSYRDRGGYEQYF.

As DNA, the CDR3 is TGCGCCAGCAGCTCTGACAGGGCTAACTATGGCTACACCTTC. This encodes CASSSDRANYGYTF. The V and J genes are TRBV5-1 and TRBJ1-2, with 7 bases lining up with TRBD1. The V gene's germline CDR1 is SGHRS and CDR2 YFSETQ. V trimming: 3 bases; J trimming: 0 bases; junction bases outside the gene matches: 2. The CDR3 is made up of 14 amino acids.

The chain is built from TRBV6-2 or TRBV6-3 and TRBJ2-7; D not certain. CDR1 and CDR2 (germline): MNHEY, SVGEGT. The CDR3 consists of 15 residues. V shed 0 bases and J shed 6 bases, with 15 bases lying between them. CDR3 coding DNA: TGTGCCAGCAGTTACTCCCGTAGTCTAAACTGCGAGCAGTACTTC. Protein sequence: CASSYSRSLNCEQYF.

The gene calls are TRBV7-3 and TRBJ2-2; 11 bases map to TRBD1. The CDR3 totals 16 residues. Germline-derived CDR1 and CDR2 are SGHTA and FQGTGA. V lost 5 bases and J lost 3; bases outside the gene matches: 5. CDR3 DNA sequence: TGTGCCAGCAGCCCGAGGACAGGGGGCGACACCGGGGAGCTGTTTTTT. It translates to CASSPRTGGDTGELFF.

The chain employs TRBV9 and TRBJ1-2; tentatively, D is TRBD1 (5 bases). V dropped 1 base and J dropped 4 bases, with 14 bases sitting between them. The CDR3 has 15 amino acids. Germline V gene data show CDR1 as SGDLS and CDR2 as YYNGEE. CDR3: CASSVTGGAPYGYTF. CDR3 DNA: TGTGCCAGCAGCGTAACGGGAGGGGCACCCTATGGCTACACCTTC.

The CDR3 region is CASTASGFRVTQYF. The CDR3, as DNA: TGTGCCAGCACCGCGAGCGGGTTCAGGGTTACGCAGTATTTT. This chain connects TRBV12-3 or TRBV12-4 to TRBJ2-3, with D possibly being TRBD2 (6 bases). V lost 7 bases, J lost 8 bases, and 19 bases lay in between. The CDR3 has 14 amino acids.

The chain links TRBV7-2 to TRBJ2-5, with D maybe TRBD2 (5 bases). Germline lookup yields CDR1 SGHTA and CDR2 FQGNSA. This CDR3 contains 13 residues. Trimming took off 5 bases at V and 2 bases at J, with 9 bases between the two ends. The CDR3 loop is CASSVRLQETQYF. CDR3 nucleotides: TGTGCCAGCAGCGTACGACTACAAGAGACCCAGTACTTC.

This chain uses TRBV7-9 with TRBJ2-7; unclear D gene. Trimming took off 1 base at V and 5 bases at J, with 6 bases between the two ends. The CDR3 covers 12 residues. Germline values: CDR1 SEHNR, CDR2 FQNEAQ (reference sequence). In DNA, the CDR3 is TGTGCCAGCAGCTTAGATCTCAACGAGCAGTACTTC. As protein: CASSLDLNEQYF.

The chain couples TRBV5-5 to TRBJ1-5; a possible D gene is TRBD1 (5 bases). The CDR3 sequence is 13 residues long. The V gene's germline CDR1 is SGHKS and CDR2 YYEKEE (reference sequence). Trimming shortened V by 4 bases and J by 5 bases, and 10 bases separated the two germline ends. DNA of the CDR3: TGTGCCAGCAGCCGACGGGACGATCAGCCCCAGCATTTT. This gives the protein CASSRRDDQPQHF.

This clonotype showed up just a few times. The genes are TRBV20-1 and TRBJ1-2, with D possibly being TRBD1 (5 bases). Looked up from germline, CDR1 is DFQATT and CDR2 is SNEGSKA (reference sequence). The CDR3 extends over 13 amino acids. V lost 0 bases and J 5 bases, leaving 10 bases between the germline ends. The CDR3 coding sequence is TGCAGTGCTAGAGACCCCGGGACGTATGGCTACACCTTC. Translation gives CSARDPGTYGYTF.

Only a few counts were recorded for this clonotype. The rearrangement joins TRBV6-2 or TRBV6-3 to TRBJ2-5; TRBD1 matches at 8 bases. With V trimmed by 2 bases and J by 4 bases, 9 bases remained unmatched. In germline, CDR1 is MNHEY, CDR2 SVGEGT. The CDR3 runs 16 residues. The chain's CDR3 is CASSYTRQGPTETQYF. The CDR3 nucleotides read TGTGCCAGCAGTTACACCAGACAGGGGCCGACAGAGACCCAGTACTTC.

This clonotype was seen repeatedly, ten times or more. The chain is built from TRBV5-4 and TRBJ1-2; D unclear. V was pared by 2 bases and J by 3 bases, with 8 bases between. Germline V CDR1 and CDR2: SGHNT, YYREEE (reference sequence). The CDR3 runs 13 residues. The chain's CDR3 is CASSFGPDYGYTF. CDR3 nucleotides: TGTGCCAGCAGCTTCGGACCCGACTATGGCTACACCTTC.

For the CDR3, the DNA is TGTGCCACCAGCGCGGAGCGGGGGGGCCGGAATGAGCAGTTCTTC. Protein product: CATSAERGGRNEQFF. The V gene is TRBV24-1, the J gene TRBJ2-1; TRBD2 agrees at 10 bases. Trimming at V came to 7 bases and at J to 7 bases, leaving 9 bases not matched to a gene. Germline assignment: CDR1 KGHDR and CDR2 SFDVKD. The CDR3 contains 15 residues.

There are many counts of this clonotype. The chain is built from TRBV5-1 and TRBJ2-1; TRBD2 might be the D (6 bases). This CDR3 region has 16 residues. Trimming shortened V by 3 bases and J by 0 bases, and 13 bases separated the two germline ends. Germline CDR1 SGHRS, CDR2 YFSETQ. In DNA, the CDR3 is TGCGCCAGCAGCTCCGGGACTTTCAGCTCCTACAATGAGCAGTTCTTC. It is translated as CASSSGTFSSYNEQFF.

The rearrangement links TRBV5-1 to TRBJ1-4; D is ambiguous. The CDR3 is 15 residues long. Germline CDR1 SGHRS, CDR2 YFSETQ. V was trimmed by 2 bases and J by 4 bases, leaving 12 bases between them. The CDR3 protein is CASSFSAGGNEKLFF. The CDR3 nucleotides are TGCGCCAGCAGCTTCTCGGCGGGAGGTAATGAAAAACTGTTTTTT.

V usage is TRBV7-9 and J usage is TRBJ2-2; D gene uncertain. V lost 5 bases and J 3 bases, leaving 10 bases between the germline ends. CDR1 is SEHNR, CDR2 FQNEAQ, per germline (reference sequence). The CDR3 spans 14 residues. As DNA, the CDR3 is TGTGCCAGCAGCCCGGATGCGGACACCGGGGAGCTGTTTTTT. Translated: CASSPDADTGELFF.

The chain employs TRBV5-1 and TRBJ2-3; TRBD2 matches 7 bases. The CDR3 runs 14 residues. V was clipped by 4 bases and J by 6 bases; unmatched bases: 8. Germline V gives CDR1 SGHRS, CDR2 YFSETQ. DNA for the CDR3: TGCGCCAGCAGCCCGATGACTAGCTCGGATACGCAGTATTTT. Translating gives CASSPMTSSDTQYF.

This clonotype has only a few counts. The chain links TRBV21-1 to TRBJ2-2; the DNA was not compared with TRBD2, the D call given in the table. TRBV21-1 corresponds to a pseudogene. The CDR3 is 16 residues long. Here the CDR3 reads CASSKRIAANTGELFF. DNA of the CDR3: TGTGCCAGCAGCAAACGAATAGCGGCAAACACCGGGGAGCTGTTTTTT.

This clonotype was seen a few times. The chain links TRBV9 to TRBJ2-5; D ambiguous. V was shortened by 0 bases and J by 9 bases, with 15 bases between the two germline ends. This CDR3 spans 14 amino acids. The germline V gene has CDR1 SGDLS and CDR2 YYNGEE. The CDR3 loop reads CASSVGSLKESQYF. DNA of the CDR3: TGTGCCAGCAGCGTAGGCTCTCTCAAGGAGTCCCAGTACTTC.